The TCR beta chain described here comes from a study of shared clonotypes between healthy human individuals. The V and J ends lost 4 bases and 4 bases respectively, with 21 bases between them. Germline-derived CDR1 and CDR2 are SGHRS and YFSETQ. The CDR3 spans 16 residues. How the authors handled the data: Junction-only immunoSEQ data arrived without quality scores, meaning filtering differed. Here immunoSEQ multiplex PCR was the method, and the copy in TCRdb shows in-frame clones only, minus some. V and J calls and clone size are copied from that table; D and trimming were computed from the DNA. The table lists about 490,000 clones, around 80% of them singletons.

The chain couples TRBV5-1 to TRBJ2-7, with D perhaps TRBD1 (6 bases). This receptor was taken from a woman aged 40 to 50 in good health. Some clones in this sample may be carry-over from other donors' samples. The specimen was PBMCs. This CDR3 is CASSPTVVQGIYEQYF. The CDR3 coding sequence is TGCGCCAGCAGCCCAACGGTGGTACAGGGAATTTACGAGCAGTACTTC.